Following are 14 T cell receptor beta chains from one sample sequenced in a study of T cells in women clearing cervical HPV infection. The data were produced by immunoSEQ multiplex PCR, yet TCRdb's version contains in-frame clones alone and is incomplete. This sample's table has roughly 34,000 clones. The sample comprised blood buffy coat. The receptors here all came from a woman between 18 and 70 years old with a cervical HPV16 infection that either progressed to CIN3+ or cleared (not recorded which).

About this clone itself: The sequenced fragment ends 3 residues before the CDR3 boundary, so the rest is inferred from the germline J gene. This sequence joins TRBV2 and TRBJ2-3; 10 nucleotides line up with TRBD2. The germline gives CDR1 SNHLY, CDR2 FYNNEI. The CDR3 is made up of 14 amino acids. The CDR3 sequence is CASSELAGEETQYF. The CDR3 DNA, read in part, is TGTGCCAGCAGTGAACTAGCGGGGGAAGAGACG.

With regard to this clone: With the read ending 3 residues before the CDR3 end, the germline J gene is used to fill in that end. This sequence joins TRBV18 and TRBJ1-1, with TRBD1 matching 7 bases. CDR1 KGHSH and CDR2 LQKENI come from the germline V gene. This CDR3 is 13 amino acids long. CDR3 amino acids: CASSPGAGGRAFF. The part of the CDR3 DNA that was read is TGTGCCAGCTCACCCGGGGCAGGGGGTCGC.

Points on this clone: Read data end 3 residues before the CDR3 end; the end is taken from the germline J gene. J is TRBJ1-1 and V is TRBV7-8; a weak D match, TRBD1 (6 bases). This CDR3 comprises 14 residues. Trimming stripped 5 bases from V and 1 base from J, with 11 bases between. CDR1 and CDR2 (germline): SGHVS, FQNEAQ. CDR3 loop: CASSQGTANTEAFF. The part of the CDR3 DNA that was read is TGTGCCAGCAGCCAGGGGACGGCGAACACTGAA.

As regards this clone: The read halts 3 residues ahead of the CDR3 end, with the missing end drawn from the germline J gene. The chain is built from TRBV7-2 and TRBJ2-2, with 8 bases lining up with TRBD2. This CDR3 contains 14 residues. Germline V CDR1 and CDR2: SGHTA, FQGNSA. CDR3 sequence reads: CASSHGGVGEKLFF. CDR3 bases read: TGTGCCAGCAGCCACGGGGGGGTTGGCGAAAAG.

The DNA read from the CDR3 is TGTGCCAGCAGCTCAACCGGGACAGGGGTTTCCTACGAG. It specifies CASSSTGTGVSYE. The CDR3 in its entirety is CASSSTGTGVSYEQYF. The chain combines TRBV13 with TRBJ2-7; the match to TRBD1 covers 10 bases. The CDR3 extends 3 residues past the end of the read, so its final part is completed from the germline J gene. Germline CDR1 is PRHDT and CDR2 is FYEKMQ (reference sequence). The CDR3 sequence is 16 residues long. V shed 4 bases, J shed 1 base, and the junction held 7 bases outside the gene matches.

Concerning this clone itself: The read falls 3 residues short of the CDR3 end, and the missing part is taken from the germline J gene. The gene calls are TRBV14 and TRBJ1-2; the match to TRBD1 covers 7 bases. Germline CDR1 SGHDN, CDR2 FVKESK. Unmatched junction bases numbered 3, after V lost 1 base and J lost 4 bases. This CDR3 has 14 amino acids. The covered CDR3 bases are TGTGCCAGCAGCCAAGTACAGGGGCCCTATGGC. This translates into CASSQVQGPYG. The full CDR3 protein is CASSQVQGPYGYTF.

A remark on this clone: From the germline J gene comes the end of the CDR3, since the read stops 3 residues before it. This chain links TRBV5-1 with TRBJ2-5, with 7 bases matching TRBD1. The V segment lost 5 bases and the J segment 2 bases; nucleotides outside the gene matches: 9. The germline V gene encodes CDR1 SGHRS and CDR2 YFSETQ. The length of the CDR3 is 15 residues. The DNA read from the CDR3 is TGCGCCAGCAGTCGTAAGACAGGGAATCAAGAGACC. It codes for CASSRKTGNQET. The entire CDR3 protein reads CASSRKTGNQETQYF.

For this clone: Sequencing ends 3 residues short of the CDR3 end; the germline J gene provides the rest. V is TRBV29-1 and J is TRBJ1-2; D gene uncertain. The germline V gene encodes CDR1 SQVTM and CDR2 ANQGSEA. V was cut by 2 bases and J by 4 bases, with 11 bases left in between. The CDR3 consists of 13 residues. The CDR3 loop is CSVESASRYGYTF. The part of the CDR3 DNA that was read is TGCAGCGTTGAAAGCGCCAGCCGCTATGGC.

To note about this clone: The sequence runs out 3 residues before the end of the CDR3; the remainder is reconstructed from the germline J gene. V usage is TRBV6-4 and J usage is TRBJ2-2; the match to TRBD2 covers 9 bases. The germline V gene has CDR1 MRHNA and CDR2 SNTAGT. The V gene end was trimmed by 11 bases and the J gene end by 2 bases; junction bases not matched to a gene: 6. The CDR3 totals 14 residues. CDR3 in amino acids: CAARLAVNTGELFF. CDR3 bases read: TGTGCCGCTAGACTAGCGGTCAACACCGGGGAG.

As for this clone: The read stops 3 residues short of the end of the CDR3; the missing end is completed from the germline J gene. This chain links TRBV19 with TRBJ2-1; 10 bases are shared with TRBD2. J gave up 4 bases and V 5 bases, and 14 bases lay outside the gene matches. In germline, CDR1 is LNHDA, CDR2 SQIVND (reference sequence). The CDR3 runs to 18 residues. The CDR3 protein is CASSPRNSGGTLYNEQFF. The CDR3 bases that were read are TGTGCCAGTAGTCCGAGGAATAGCGGGGGGACCTTGTACAATGAG. Filled out from reference TRBV19 and TRBJ2-1, the complete variable domain reads DGGITQSPKYLFRKEGQNVTLSCEQNLNHDAMYWYRQDPGQGLRLIYYSQIVNDFQKGDIAEGYSVSREKKESFPLTVTSAQKNPTAFYLCASSPRNSGGTLYNEQFFGPGTRLTVL.

About this clone: The read ends 3 residues shy of where the CDR3 ends; the end is completed using the germline J gene. The V and J genes are TRBV13 and TRBJ1-2; weak D call: TRBD1 (6 bases). This CDR3 has 14 residues. V was cut by 0 bases and J by 3 bases, with 8 bases left in between. Germline loops: CDR1 PRHDT, CDR2 FYEKMQ (reference sequence). The CDR3 reads CASSLGNRDYGYTF. Incomplete CDR3 DNA: TGTGCCAGCAGCTTAGGGAACAGGGACTATGGC. The full variable domain, with the rest looked up from reference TRBV13 and TRBJ1-2, is AAGVIQSPRHLIKEKRETATLKCYPIPRHDTVYWYQQGPGQDPQFLISFYEKMQSDKGSIPDRFSAQQFSDYHSELNMSSLELGDSALYFCASSLGNRDYGYTFGSGTRLTVV.

Notes on this clone: The CDR3 goes on 3 residues after the read ends, and that part is filled in from the germline J gene. The chain carries TRBV10-3 and TRBJ1-1, with 8 bases that match TRBD1. The CDR3 has 13 residues. Germline values: CDR1 ENHRY, CDR2 SYGVKD. The CDR3 loop reads CAGRTGYGMEAFF. The DNA read from the CDR3 is TGTGCCGGCCGGACAGGGTACGGGATGGAA.

Of note for this clone: The read terminates 3 residues ahead of where the CDR3 ends, so the germline J gene completes it. The chain employs TRBV20-1 and TRBJ2-2, with 10 bases lining up with TRBD2. CDR1 and CDR2 (germline): DFQATT, SNEGSKA (reference sequence). Unmatched junction bases numbered 5, after V lost 1 base and J lost 6 bases. This CDR3 has 15 amino acids. This CDR3 reads CSARVPSGGPGELFF. The part of the CDR3 DNA that was read is TGCAGTGCTAGAGTCCCTAGCGGGGGACCCGGGGAG.

For this clone: The CDR3 goes on 3 residues after the read ends, and that part is filled in from the germline J gene. V gene TRBV7-9 combines with J gene TRBJ1-1, with 12 positions matching TRBD1. The CDR3 is 15 residues long. Looked up from germline, CDR1 is SEHNR and CDR2 is FQNEAQ (reference sequence). The trim removed 7 bases at V and 7 bases at J, leaving 10 bases unmatched. The CDR3 reads CASTKRDRGQGEAFF. The sequenced part of the CDR3 DNA is TGTGCCAGCACCAAAAGGGACAGGGGGCAGGGTGAA.